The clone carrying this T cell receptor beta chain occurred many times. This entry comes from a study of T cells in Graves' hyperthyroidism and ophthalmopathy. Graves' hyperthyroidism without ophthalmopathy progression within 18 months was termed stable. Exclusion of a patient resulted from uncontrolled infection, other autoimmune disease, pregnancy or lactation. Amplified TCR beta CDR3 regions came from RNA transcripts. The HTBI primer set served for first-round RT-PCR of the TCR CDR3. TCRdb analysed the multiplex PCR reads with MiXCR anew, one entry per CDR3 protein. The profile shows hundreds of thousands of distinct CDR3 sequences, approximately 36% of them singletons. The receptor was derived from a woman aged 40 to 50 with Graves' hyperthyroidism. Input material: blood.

The CDR3 DNA follows: TGCGCCAGCAGTCCCGGGACAGGGGGCAAAGAGACCCAGTACTTC. Residues: CASSPGTGGKETQYF. The chain carries TRBV10-1 and TRBJ2-5, with TRBD1 identical over 12 bases. Per germline, CDR1 WNHNN and CDR2 SYGVQD (reference sequence). CDR3 length equals 15 residues. After removal of 5 bases from V and 3 bases from J, the junction contained 4 bases not matched to a gene.